These 14 T cell receptor beta chains originate from one sample sequenced in a study of blood T cell repertoires in COVID-19. The method was immunoSEQ multiplex PCR; TCRdb's version includes in-frame clones alone and lacks a portion of them. The sample lists tens of thousands of clones; more than 80% were seen once. Material for sequencing was peripheral blood. The receptor set was obtained from a human donor with active COVID-19. The donor label of this sample is uncertain.

The chain is built from TRBV7-3 and TRBJ2-2; TRBD1 might be the D (6 bases). The germline CDR1 and CDR2 sequences are SGHTA and FQGTGA. This CDR3 comprises 13 residues. V lost 5 bases, J lost 6 bases, and 10 bases lay in between. CDR3 nucleotides: TGTGCCAGCAGCCCCCAGGGGTCCGGGGAGCTGTTTTTT. As protein: CASSPQGSGELFF. The variable domain in full, with the rest retrieved from reference TRBV7-3 and TRBJ2-2, is GAGVSQTPSNKVTEKGKYVELRCDPISGHTALYWYRQSLGQGPEFLIYFQGTGAADDSGLPNDRFFAVRPEGSVSTLKIQRTERGDSAVYLCASSPQGSGELFFGEGSRLTVL.

This sequence joins TRBV6-2 or TRBV6-3 and TRBJ2-3; TRBD1 might be the D (6 bases). Germline values: CDR1 MNHEY, CDR2 SVGEGT. This CDR3 spans 12 amino acids. V was trimmed by 5 bases and J by 8 bases, leaving 11 bases between them. CDR3 amino acids: CASSTGQATQYF. DNA for the CDR3: TGTGCCAGCAGTACAGGGCAGGCTACGCAGTATTTT.

V usage is TRBV10-3 and J usage is TRBJ1-2, with 8 positions matching TRBD1. The CDR3 has 13 amino acids. Losses at the gene ends were 2 bases for V and 9 bases for J; bases not matched to a gene: 5. CDR1 and CDR2 (germline): ENHRY, SYGVKD. For the CDR3, the DNA is TGTGCCATCAGTGAGGACAGGGGAGCGAGCTACACCTTC. Protein product: CAISEDRGASYTF.

The chain joins TRBV18 to TRBJ2-7, with 14 bases identical to TRBD2. The junction had 18 bases not matched to a gene; V was cut back by 5 bases and J by 3 bases. The CDR3 sequence is 20 residues long. The germline gives CDR1 KGHSH, CDR2 LQKENI. The CDR3 spells CASSKLKSGLAGGGGYEQYF. The CDR3 coding sequence is TGTGCCAGCTCAAAATTAAAGTCCGGACTAGCGGGAGGAGGAGGCTACGAGCAGTACTTC. Full variable domain (rest looked up from reference TRBV18 and TRBJ2-7): NAGVMQNPRHLVRRRGQEARLRCSPMKGHSHVYWYRQLPEEGLKFMVYLQKENIIDESGMPKERFSAEFPKEGPSILRIQQVVRGDSAAYFCASSKLKSGLAGGGGYEQYFGPGTRLTVT.

The chain recombines TRBV29-1 with TRBJ2-2; 10 bases are shared with TRBD2. Germline V gene lookup returns CDR1 SQVTM and CDR2 ANQGSEA. Losses at the gene ends were 4 bases for V and 6 bases for J; bases not matched to a gene: 14. The CDR3 consists of 17 residues. CDR3 in amino acids: CSVVVRASGSNSGELFF. The CDR3 nucleotides are TGCAGCGTTGTCGTTCGGGCTAGCGGGAGTAATTCCGGGGAGCTGTTTTTT.

The genes are TRBV27 and TRBJ2-7; D call uncertain. V was clipped by 7 bases and J by 5 bases, with 9 bases between them. The germline CDR1 and CDR2 sequences are MNHEY and SMNVEV (reference sequence). CDR3 length: 11 residues. CDR3: CASIHLHEQYF. The DNA of the CDR3 is TGTGCCAGCATCCATCTACACGAGCAGTACTTC.

In this sample, this clone turned up a few times. At one end, the junction sequence differs from germline, possibly due to a read error. This rearrangement joins TRBV7-7 to TRBJ2-6, with D uncertain. Germline V gene sequence: CDR1 SSHAT, CDR2 FNYEAQ (reference sequence). The CDR3 totals 16 residues. The CDR3 nucleotides read TGTGCTAGCAGCCCCCAGTCGCTTTCTGGGGCCAACGTCCTGACTTTC. It yields the protein CASSPQSLSGANVLTF.

The chain uses TRBV28 and TRBJ1-6; TRBD1 is a possible D gene (6 bases). V lost 8 bases to trimming and J lost 5 bases, with 13 bases between them. This CDR3 is built from 14 residues. The germline V gene has CDR1 MDHEN and CDR2 SYDVKM. The CDR3 here is CASSRGGDNSPLHF. The CDR3 DNA follows: TGTGCCAGCTCCCGAGGGGGAGATAATTCACCCCTCCACTTT.

The chain couples TRBV4-3 to TRBJ2-6, with D perhaps TRBD1 (6 bases). Trimming left V 0 bases short and J 0 bases short, with 15 bases between. The CDR3 runs to 19 residues. The germline V gene encodes CDR1 LGHNA and CDR2 YSLEER. The CDR3 DNA reads as TGCGCCAGCAGCCAAGAAATACAGGGAACAAGCTCTGGGGCCAACGTCCTGACTTTC. It yields the protein CASSQEIQGTSSGANVLTF.

The rearrangement uses TRBV10-1 and TRBJ1-2; no clear D gene. With 9 bases removed from V and 3 bases from J, the gap between germline ends came to 11 bases. This CDR3 spans 12 amino acids. Germline loops: CDR1 WNHNN, CDR2 SYGVQD (reference sequence). The CDR3 loop reads CASSGLDYGYTF. The CDR3 DNA reads as TGCGCCAGTTCCGGACTTGACTATGGCTACACCTTC.

The CDR3 spells CASSKTSGGQETQYF. CDR3 in DNA: TGTGCCAGCAGTAAGACTAGCGGGGGACAAGAGACCCAGTACTTC. This chain links TRBV7-2 with TRBJ2-5; 12 nucleotides align to TRBD2. The germline V gene has CDR1 SGHTA and CDR2 FQGNSA. This CDR3 is 15 amino acids long. V dropped 6 bases and J dropped 2; count of bases not matched to a gene: 4. Drawing the rest from reference TRBV7-2 and TRBJ2-5, the complete variable domain is GAGVSQSPSNKVTEKGKDVELRCDPISGHTALYWYRQSLGQGLEFLIYFQGNSAPDKSGLPSDRFSAERTGGSVSTLTIQRTQQEDSAVYLCASSKTSGGQETQYFGPGTRLLVL.

V and J are TRBV6-5 and TRBJ1-4, with 7 bases matching TRBD1. This CDR3 is built from 15 residues. Looked up from germline, CDR1 is MNHEY and CDR2 is SVGAGI. V was clipped by 5 bases and J by 3 bases; unmatched bases: 6. CDR3 protein: CASSNRGRANEKLFF. As DNA, the CDR3 is TGTGCCAGCAGTAACAGGGGTAGGGCTAATGAAAAACTGTTTTTT.

This clone occurred once. V is TRBV5-1 and J is TRBJ2-3, with TRBD2 matching 14 bases. The CDR3 length is 18 residues. After removal of 3 bases from V and 3 bases from J, the junction contained 9 bases not matched to a gene. Looked up from germline, CDR1 is SGHRS and CDR2 is YFSETQ. The CDR3 DNA reads as TGCGCCAGCAGCTCCGGACTAGCGGGGGGACAAGGTACAGATACGCAGTATTTT. Translated, it gives CASSSGLAGGQGTDTQYF.

The chain carries TRBV28 and TRBJ2-7; 14 bases map to TRBD2. Per germline, CDR1 MDHEN and CDR2 SYDVKM. This CDR3 is built from 15 residues. The J segment lost 2 bases and the V segment lost 3 bases, leaving 0 bases of the junction unmatched. The CDR3 protein is CASSLGLAGAYEQYF. CDR3 DNA sequence: TGTGCCAGCAGTTTGGGACTAGCGGGAGCCTACGAGCAGTACTTC.